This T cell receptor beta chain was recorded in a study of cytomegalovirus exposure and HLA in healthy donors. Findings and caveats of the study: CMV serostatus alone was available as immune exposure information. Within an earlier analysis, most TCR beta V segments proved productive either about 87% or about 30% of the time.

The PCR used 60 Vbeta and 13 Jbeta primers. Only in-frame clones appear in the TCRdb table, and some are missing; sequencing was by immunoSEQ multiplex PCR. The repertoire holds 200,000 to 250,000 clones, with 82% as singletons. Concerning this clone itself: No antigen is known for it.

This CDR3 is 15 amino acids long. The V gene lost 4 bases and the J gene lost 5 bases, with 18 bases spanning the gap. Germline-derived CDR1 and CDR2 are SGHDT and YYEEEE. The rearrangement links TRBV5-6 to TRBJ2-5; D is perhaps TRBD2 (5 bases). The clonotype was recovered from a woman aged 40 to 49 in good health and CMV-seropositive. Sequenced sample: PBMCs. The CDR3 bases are TGTGCCAGCAGCCCGAGGACGGGATGGGGTGAGACCCAGTACTTC. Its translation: CASSPRTGWGETQYF.